This T cell receptor beta chain appears in the sequencing data of a study of cytotoxic CD8 clonotypes in ibrutinib-treated CLL. Study overall: After a median of around 70 months, roughly 15 patients stayed remitted and some 12 progressed; responses had been partial in about 24 and complete in 2. The samples contained 260,000 or so productive templates on average. They also contained an average of about 100,000 productive rearrangements. Overall study findings and caveats: Sampling time points were not equivalent between sustained-remission and progressing patients.

Of note for this clone: Its antigen is currently unknown.

Here immunoSEQ multiplex PCR was the method, and the copy in TCRdb shows in-frame clones only, minus some. The data contain more than 110,000 clones, around 93% of them singletons. Germline CDR1 reads SGHTA; CDR2 reads FQGNSA. The V gene lost 0 bases and the J gene lost 3 bases, with 5 bases spanning the gap. The CDR3 has 13 residues. This specimen was PBMCs, taken after 12 months of ibrutinib treatment. J is TRBJ1-1 and V is TRBV7-2; D gene uncertain. The TCR originated in a human donor with chronic lymphocytic leukemia. The CDR3 DNA reads TGTGCCAGCAGCTTAGCGTGGGACACTGAAGCTTTCTTT. It yields the protein CASSLAWDTEAFF. The entire variable domain, with the rest obtained from reference TRBV7-2 and TRBJ1-1, is as follows: GAGVSQSPSNKVTEKGKDVELRCDPISGHTALYWYRQSLGQGLEFLIYFQGNSAPDKSGLPSDRFSAERTGGSVSTLTIQRTQQEDSAVYLCASSLAWDTEAFFGQGTRLTVV.